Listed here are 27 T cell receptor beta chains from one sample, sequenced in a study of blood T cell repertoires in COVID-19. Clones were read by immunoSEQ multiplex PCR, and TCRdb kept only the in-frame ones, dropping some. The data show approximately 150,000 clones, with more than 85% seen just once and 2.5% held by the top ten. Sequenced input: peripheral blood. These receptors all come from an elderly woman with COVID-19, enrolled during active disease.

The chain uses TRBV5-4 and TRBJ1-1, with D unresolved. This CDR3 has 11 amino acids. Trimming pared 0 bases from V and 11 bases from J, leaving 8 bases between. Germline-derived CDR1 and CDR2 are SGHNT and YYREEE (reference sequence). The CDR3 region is CASSLGGSAFF. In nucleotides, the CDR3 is TGTGCCAGCAGCTTGGGAGGGTCCGCTTTCTTT. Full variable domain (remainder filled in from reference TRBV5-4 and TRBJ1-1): ETGVTQSPTHLIKTRGQQVTLRCSSQSGHNTVSWYQQALGQGPQFIFQYYREEENGRGNFPPRFSGLQFPNYSSELNVNALELDDSALYLCASSLGGSAFFGQGTRLTVV.

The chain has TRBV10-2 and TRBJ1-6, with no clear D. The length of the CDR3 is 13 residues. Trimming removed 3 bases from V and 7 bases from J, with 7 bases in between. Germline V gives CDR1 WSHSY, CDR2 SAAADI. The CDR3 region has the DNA TGCGCCAGCAGTGAATCCCGGAATTCACCCCTCCACTTT. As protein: CASSESRNSPLHF.

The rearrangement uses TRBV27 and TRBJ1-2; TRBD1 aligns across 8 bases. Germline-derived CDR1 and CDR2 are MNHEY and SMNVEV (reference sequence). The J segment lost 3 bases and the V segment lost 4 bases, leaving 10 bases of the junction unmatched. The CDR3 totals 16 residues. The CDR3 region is CASSWGRGRSHYGYTF. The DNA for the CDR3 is TGTGCCAGCAGTTGGGGCAGGGGGCGATCGCACTATGGCTACACCTTC.

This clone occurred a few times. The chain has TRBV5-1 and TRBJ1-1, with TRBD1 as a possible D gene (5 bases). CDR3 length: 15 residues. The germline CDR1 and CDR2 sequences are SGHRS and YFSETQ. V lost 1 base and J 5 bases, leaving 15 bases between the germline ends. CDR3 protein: CASSLRMGGDTEAFF. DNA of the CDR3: TGCGCCAGCAGCTTGCGTATGGGGGGAGATACTGAAGCTTTCTTT. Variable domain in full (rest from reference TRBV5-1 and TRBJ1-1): KAGVTQTPRYLIKTRGQQVTLSCSPISGHRSVSWYQQTPGQGLQFLFEYFSETQRNKGNFPGRFSGRQFSNSRSEMNVSTLELGDSALYLCASSLRMGGDTEAFFGQGTRLTVV.

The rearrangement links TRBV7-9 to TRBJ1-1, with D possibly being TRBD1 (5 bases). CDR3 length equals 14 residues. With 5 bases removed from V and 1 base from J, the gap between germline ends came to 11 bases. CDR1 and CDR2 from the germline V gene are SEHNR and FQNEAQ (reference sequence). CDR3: CASSPNTGNTEAFF. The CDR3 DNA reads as TGTGCCAGCAGCCCGAATACAGGGAACACTGAAGCTTTCTTT.

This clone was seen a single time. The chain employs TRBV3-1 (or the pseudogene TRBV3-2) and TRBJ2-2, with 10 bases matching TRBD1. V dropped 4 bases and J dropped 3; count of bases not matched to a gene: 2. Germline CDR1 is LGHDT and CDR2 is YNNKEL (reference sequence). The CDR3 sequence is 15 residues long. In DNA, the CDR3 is TGTGCCAGCAGCCCAGGGACAGGGGACACCGGGGAGCTGTTTTTT. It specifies CASSPGTGDTGELFF.

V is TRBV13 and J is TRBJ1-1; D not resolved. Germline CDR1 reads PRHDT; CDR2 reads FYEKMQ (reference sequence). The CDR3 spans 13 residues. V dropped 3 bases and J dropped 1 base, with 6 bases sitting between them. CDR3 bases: TGTGCCAGCAGCTTTCGGGGGAACACTGAAGCTTTCTTT. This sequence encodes CASSFRGNTEAFF. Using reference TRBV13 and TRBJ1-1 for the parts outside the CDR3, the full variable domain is AAGVIQSPRHLIKEKRETATLKCYPIPRHDTVYWYQQGPGQDPQFLISFYEKMQSDKGSIPDRFSAQQFSDYHSELNMSSLELGDSALYFCASSFRGNTEAFFGQGTRLTVV.

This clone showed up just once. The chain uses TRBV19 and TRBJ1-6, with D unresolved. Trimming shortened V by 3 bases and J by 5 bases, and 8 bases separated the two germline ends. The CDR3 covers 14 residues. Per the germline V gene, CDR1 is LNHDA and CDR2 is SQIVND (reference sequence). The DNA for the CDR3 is TGTGCCAGTAGTATGCAGTCAGATAATTCACCCCTCCACTTT. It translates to CASSMQSDNSPLHF.

CDR3 residues: CATSDFRQGTGELFF. In nucleotides, the CDR3 is TGTGCCACCAGTGATTTTCGGCAGGGGACCGGGGAGCTGTTTTTT. The genes are TRBV24-1 and TRBJ2-2; tentative D call: TRBD1 (6 bases). The CDR3 consists of 15 residues. The V and J ends lost 1 base and 5 bases respectively, with 10 bases between them. Germline V gene lookup returns CDR1 KGHDR and CDR2 SFDVKD.

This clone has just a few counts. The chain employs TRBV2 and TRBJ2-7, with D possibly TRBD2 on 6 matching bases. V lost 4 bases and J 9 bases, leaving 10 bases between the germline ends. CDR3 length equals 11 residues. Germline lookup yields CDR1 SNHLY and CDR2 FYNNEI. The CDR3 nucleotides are TGTGCCAGCAGTGGACTAGTGGGGCAGTACTTC. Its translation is CASSGLVGQYF.

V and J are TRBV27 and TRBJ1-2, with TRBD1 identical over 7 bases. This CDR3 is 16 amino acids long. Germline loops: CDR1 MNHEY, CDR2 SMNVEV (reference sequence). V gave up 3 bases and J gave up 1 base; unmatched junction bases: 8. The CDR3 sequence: CASSFQGVSDNYGYTF. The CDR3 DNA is TGTGCCAGCAGTTTCCAGGGGGTATCCGATAACTATGGCTACACCTTC.

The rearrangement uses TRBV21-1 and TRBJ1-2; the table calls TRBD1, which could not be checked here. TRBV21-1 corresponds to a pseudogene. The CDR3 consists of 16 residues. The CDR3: CASSKAGTEINYGYTF. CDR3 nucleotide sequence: TGTGCCAGCAGCAAAGCCGGGACAGAGATTAACTATGGCTACACCTTC.

CDR3 bases: TGTGCCAGCAGTGTAGAGCAGGGACTGTCAAGTGGAAACACCATATATTTT. Its translation is CASSVEQGLSSGNTIYF. V usage is TRBV2 and J usage is TRBJ1-3; D is possibly TRBD1 (5 bases). Germline CDR1 is SNHLY and CDR2 is FYNNEI. Trimming stripped 4 bases from V and 3 bases from J, with 19 bases between. The CDR3 sequence is 17 residues long.

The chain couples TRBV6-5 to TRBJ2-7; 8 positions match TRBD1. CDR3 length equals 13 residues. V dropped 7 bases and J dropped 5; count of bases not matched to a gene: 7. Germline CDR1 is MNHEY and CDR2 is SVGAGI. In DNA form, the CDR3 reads TGTGCCAGCACCAGAACAGGGGGTGACGAGCAGTACTTC. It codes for CASTRTGGDEQYF.

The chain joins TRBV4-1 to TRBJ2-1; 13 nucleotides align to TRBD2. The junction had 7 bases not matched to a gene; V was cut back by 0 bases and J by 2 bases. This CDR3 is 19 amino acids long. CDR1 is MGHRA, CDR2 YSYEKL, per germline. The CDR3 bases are TGCGCCAGCAGCCAAGATTCGGGACTAGCGGGATTTACCTACAATGAGCAGTTCTTC. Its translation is CASSQDSGLAGFTYNEQFF.

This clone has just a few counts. The CDR3 loop is CASSSGVGQEKDTEAFF. In DNA form, the CDR3 reads TGTGCCAGCAGCTCGGGGGTAGGACAGGAAAAGGACACTGAAGCTTTCTTT. The chain carries TRBV7-9 and TRBJ1-1; TRBD1 matches 7 bases. After removal of 4 bases from V and 3 bases from J, the junction contained 14 bases not matched to a gene. The CDR3 runs to 17 residues. In germline, CDR1 is SEHNR, CDR2 FQNEAQ (reference sequence).

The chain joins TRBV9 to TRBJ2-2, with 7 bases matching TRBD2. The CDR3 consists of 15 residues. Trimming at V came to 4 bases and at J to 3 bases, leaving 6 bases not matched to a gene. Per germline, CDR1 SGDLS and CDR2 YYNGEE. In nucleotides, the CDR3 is TGTGCCAGCAGCTCCACTAGCGAATACACCGGGGAGCTGTTTTTT. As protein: CASSSTSEYTGELFF.

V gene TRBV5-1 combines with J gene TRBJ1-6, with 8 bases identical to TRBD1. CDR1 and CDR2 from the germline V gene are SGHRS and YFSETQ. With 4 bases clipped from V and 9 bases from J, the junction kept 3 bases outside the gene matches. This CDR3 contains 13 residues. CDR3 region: CASSVTGVSPLHF. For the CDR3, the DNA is TGCGCCAGCAGCGTGACAGGGGTTTCACCCCTCCACTTT.

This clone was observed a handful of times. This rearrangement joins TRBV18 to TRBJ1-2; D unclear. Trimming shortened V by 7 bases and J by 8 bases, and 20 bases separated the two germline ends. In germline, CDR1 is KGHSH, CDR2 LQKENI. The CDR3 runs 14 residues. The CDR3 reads CASLHRGIEEGYTF. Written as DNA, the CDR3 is TGTGCCAGCTTGCATCGGGGTATAGAAGAAGGCTACACCTTC.

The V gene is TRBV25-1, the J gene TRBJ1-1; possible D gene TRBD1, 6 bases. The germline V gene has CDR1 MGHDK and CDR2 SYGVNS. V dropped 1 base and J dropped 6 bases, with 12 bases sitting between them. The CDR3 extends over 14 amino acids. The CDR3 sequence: CASSESPDSSEAFF. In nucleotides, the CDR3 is TGTGCCAGCAGTGAATCCCCGGACAGCTCTGAAGCTTTCTTT. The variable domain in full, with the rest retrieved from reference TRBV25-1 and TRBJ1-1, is EADIYQTPRYLVIGTGKKITLECSQTMGHDKMYWYQQDPGMELHLIHYSYGVNSTEKGDLSSESTVSRIRTEHFPLTLESARPSHTSQYLCASSESPDSSEAFFGQGTRLTVV.

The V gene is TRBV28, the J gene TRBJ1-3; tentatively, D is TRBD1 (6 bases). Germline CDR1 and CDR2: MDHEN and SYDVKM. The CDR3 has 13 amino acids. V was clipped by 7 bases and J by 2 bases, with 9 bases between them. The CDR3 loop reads CASITGTGNTIYF. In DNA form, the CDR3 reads TGTGCCAGCATAACAGGGACTGGAAACACCATATATTTT.

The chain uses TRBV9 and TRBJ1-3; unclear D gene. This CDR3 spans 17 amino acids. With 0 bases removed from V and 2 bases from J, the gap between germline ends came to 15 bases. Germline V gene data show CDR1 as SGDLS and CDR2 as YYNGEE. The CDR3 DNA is TGTGCCAGCAGCGTAGGAGGCGAATGGGAGGCTGGAAACACCATATATTTT. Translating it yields CASSVGGEWEAGNTIYF.

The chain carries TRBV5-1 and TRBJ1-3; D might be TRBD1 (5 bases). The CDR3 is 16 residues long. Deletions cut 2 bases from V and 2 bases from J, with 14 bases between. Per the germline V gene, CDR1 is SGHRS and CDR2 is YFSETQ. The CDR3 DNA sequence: TGCGCCAGCAGCTTCCGGCAGGGAAAGGCTGGAAACACCATATATTTT. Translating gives CASSFRQGKAGNTIYF. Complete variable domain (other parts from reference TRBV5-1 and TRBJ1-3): KAGVTQTPRYLIKTRGQQVTLSCSPISGHRSVSWYQQTPGQGLQFLFEYFSETQRNKGNFPGRFSGRQFSNSRSEMNVSTLELGDSALYLCASSFRQGKAGNTIYFGEGSWLTVV.

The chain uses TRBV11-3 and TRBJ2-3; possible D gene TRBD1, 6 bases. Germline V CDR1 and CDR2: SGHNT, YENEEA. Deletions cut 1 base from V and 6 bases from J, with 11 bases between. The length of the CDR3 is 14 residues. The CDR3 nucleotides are TGTGCCAGCAGCTTAGCCCGGGACACCGATACGCAGTATTTT. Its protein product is CASSLARDTDTQYF. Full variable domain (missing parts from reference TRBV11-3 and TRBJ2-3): EAGVVQSPRYKIIEKKQPVAFWCNPISGHNTLYWYLQNLGQGPELLIRYENEEAVDDSQLPKDRFSAERLKGVDSTLKIQPAELGDSAVYLCASSLARDTDTQYFGPGTRLTVL.

CDR3 in DNA: TGTGCCAGCAGCTTCGGTGAGCAGCCCCAGCATTTT. It specifies CASSFGEQPQHF. J is TRBJ1-5 and V is TRBV7-9, with D unresolved. Trimming removed 3 bases from V and 7 bases from J, with 7 bases in between. This CDR3 is 12 amino acids long. Germline loops: CDR1 SEHNR, CDR2 FQNEAQ (reference sequence).

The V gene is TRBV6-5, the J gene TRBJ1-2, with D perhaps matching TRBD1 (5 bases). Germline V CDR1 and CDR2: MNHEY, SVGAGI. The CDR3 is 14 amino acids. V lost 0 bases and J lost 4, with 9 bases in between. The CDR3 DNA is TGTGCCAGCAGTTACTCAGGGGCCCTCTATGGCTACACCTTC. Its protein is CASSYSGALYGYTF.

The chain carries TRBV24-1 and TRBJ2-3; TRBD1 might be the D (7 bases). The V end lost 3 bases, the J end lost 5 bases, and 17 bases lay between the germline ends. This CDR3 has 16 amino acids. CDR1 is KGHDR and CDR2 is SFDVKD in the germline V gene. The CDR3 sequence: CATSDTAGGLVDTQYF. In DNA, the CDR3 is TGTGCCACCAGTGATACGGCAGGGGGGCTCGTAGATACGCAGTATTTT.